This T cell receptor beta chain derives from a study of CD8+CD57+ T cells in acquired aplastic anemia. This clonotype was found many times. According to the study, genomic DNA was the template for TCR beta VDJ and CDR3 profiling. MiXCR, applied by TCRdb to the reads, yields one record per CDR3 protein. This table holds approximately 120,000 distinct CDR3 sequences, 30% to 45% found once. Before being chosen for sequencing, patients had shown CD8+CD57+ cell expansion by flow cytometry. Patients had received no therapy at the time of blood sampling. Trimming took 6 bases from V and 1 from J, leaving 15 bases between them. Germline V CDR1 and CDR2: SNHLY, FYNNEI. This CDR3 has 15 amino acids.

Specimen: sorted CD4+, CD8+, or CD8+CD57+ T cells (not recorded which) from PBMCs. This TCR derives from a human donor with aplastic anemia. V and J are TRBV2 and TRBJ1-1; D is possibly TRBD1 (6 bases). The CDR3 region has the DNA TGTGCCAGCAGGAGGAAAGGACAGACGAACACTGAAGCTTTCTTT. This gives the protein CASRRKGQTNTEAFF.